Below, 9 T cell receptor beta chains from the same sample are listed, as sequenced in a study of response to subunit inactivated influenza vaccine. TCRdb processed the RT-PCR reads anew with MiXCR; each CDR3 protein has one entry. The repertoire holds 630,000 or so distinct CDR3 sequences, more than 15% seen once, with 11% in the top ten. Sequences were derived from PBMCs from blood, sampled roughly 12 days after vaccination. Every receptor here comes from a man aged 45 to 65 who received an inactivated influenza vaccine.

To note about this clonotype: Relative to the germline gene, one junction end is altered; a read error may explain this. V gene TRBV5-6 combines with J gene TRBJ2-7; no clear D gene. The germline CDR1 and CDR2 sequences are SGHDT and YYEEEE. This CDR3 is built from 13 residues. The CDR3 region has the DNA TGTGCTAGCAGCTTGGGTCACCTCTACGAGCAGTACTTC. Translating gives CASSLGHLYEQYF.

The rearrangement uses TRBV6-2 or TRBV6-3 and TRBJ2-3; D might be TRBD2 (5 bases). V was clipped by 5 bases and J by 6 bases, with 24 bases between them. The CDR3 loop spans 17 amino acids. Germline CDR1 and CDR2: MNHEY and SVGEGT. In nucleotides, the CDR3 is TGTGCCAGCAGTACTTTCGAGCTGGAACCGGGAAGGGATACGCAGTATTTT. Amino acids: CASSTFELEPGRDTQYF.

This clonotype has more than one count but fewer than ten. The J gene is TRBJ1-5, the V gene TRBV12-3 or TRBV12-4, with a weak D call TRBD1 (5 bases). CDR3 length equals 14 residues. Trimming took off 5 bases at V and 1 base at J, with 9 bases between the two ends. The CDR3 region has the DNA TGTGCCAGCAGTGGGTCAGGGAGCAATCAGCCCCAGCATTTT. This translates into CASSGSGSNQPQHF.

The chain couples TRBV18 to TRBJ2-7, with 7 bases fitting TRBD1. The J segment lost 5 bases and the V segment lost 2 bases, leaving 6 bases of the junction unmatched. The CDR3 spans 14 residues. Germline CDR1 and CDR2: KGHSH and LQKENI. As DNA, the CDR3 is TGTGCCAGCTCACCAGGTCGACAGGGTAACGAGCAGTACTTC. It yields the protein CASSPGRQGNEQYF.

The chain joins TRBV13 to TRBJ2-7, with a tentative D call TRBD2 (7 bases). Looked up from germline, CDR1 is PRHDT and CDR2 is FYEKMQ (reference sequence). Trimming left V 7 bases short and J 5 bases short, with 18 bases between. CDR3 size: 14 residues. CDR3 residues: CASKKGGASNEQYF. CDR3 nucleotides: TGTGCCAGCAAAAAGGGGGGGGCTTCCAACGAGCAGTACTTC.

The chain has TRBV12-3 or TRBV12-4 and TRBJ1-4; D gene ambiguous. CDR3 length equals 13 residues. Trimming removed 3 bases at V and 7 bases at J, with 9 bases between. The CDR3 bases are TGTGCCAGCAGTTTGGTGGGGATTGAAAAACTGTTTTTT. Its protein is CASSLVGIEKLFF.

The genes are TRBV29-1 and TRBJ2-2, with 7 bases lining up with TRBD1. V lost 3 bases to trimming and J lost 6 bases; unmatched junction nucleotides: 10. The CDR3 totals 15 residues. Germline V gives CDR1 SQVTM, CDR2 ANQGSEA. For the CDR3, the DNA is TGCAGCGTTGAGGGTTTCGGACAGGACCCCGGGGAGCTGTTTTTT. Translated, it gives CSVEGFGQDPGELFF.

The chain employs TRBV28 and TRBJ2-2; TRBD1 agrees at 9 bases. Germline trimming cut 6 bases from V and 7 bases from J; bases unmatched to any gene: 6. Looked up from germline, CDR1 is MDHEN and CDR2 is SYDVKM. This CDR3 is built from 14 residues. The chain's CDR3 is CASRTGGANGELFF. CDR3 DNA sequence: TGTGCCAGCAGAACAGGGGGCGCGAACGGGGAGCTGTTTTTT.

This clonotype has more than one count but fewer than ten. V usage is TRBV5-5 and J usage is TRBJ2-3; 11 bases map to TRBD2. CDR1 and CDR2 from the germline V gene are SGHKS and YYEKEE (reference sequence). CDR3 length: 18 amino acids. V dropped 2 bases and J dropped 1; count of bases not matched to a gene: 9. For the CDR3, the DNA is TGTGCCAGCAGCTTATTAGCGGGGGGGACCCCTCGCACAGATACGCAGTATTTT. Protein product: CASSLLAGGTPRTDTQYF. The variable domain in full, with the rest retrieved from reference TRBV5-5 and TRBJ2-3, is DAGVTQSPTHLIKTRGQQVTLRCSPISGHKSVSWYQQVLGQGPQFIFQYYEKEERGRGNFPDRFSARQFPNYSSELNVNALLLGDSALYLCASSLLAGGTPRTDTQYFGPGTRLTVL.